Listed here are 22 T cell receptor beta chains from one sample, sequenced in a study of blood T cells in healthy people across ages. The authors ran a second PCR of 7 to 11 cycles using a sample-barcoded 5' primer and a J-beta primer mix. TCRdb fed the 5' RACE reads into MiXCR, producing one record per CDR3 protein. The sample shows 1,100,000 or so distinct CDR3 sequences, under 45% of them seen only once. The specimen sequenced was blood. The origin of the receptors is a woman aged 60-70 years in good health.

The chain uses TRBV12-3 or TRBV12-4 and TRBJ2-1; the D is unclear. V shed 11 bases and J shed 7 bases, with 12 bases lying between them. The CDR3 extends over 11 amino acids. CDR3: CALWGGNEQFF. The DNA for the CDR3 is TGTGCCTTATGGGGTGGGAATGAGCAGTTCTTC.

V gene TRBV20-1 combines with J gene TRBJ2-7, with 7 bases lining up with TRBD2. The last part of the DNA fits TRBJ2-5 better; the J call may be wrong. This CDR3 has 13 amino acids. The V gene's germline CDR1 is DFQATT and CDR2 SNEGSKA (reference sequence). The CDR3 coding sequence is TGCAGTGCTAATAGGGAGGGGCTAAAGACCCAGTACTTC. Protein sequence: CSANREGLKTQYF.

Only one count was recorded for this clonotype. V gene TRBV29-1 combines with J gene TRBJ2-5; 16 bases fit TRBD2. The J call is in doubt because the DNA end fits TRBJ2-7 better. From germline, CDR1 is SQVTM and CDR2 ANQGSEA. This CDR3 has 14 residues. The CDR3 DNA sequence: TGCAGCGTGGGGACTAGCGGGAGGGCATACGAGCAGTACTTC. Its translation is CSVGTSGRAYEQYF.

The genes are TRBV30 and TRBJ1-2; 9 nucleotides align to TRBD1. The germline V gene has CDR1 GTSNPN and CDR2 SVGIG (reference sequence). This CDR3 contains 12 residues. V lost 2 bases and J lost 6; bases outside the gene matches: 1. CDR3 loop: CAWSTGGNGYTF. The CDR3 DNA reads TGTGCCTGGAGTACAGGGGGCAATGGCTACACCTTC.

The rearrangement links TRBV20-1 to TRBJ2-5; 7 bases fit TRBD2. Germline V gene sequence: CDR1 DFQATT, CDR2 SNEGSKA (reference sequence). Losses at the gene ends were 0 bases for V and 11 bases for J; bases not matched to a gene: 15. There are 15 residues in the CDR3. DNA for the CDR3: TGCAGTGCTAGAGATGGCGGGAGTGGGTACAATGAGCAGTACTTC. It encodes CSARDGGSGYNEQYF.

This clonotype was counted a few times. This CDR3 reads CASSYQGSNGYTF. In DNA, the CDR3 is TGTGCCAGCAGTTATCAAGGGTCGAATGGCTACACCTTC. V and J are TRBV6-5 and TRBJ1-2, with D uncertain. V gave up 3 bases and J gave up 6 bases, with 11 bases separating them. The length of the CDR3 is 13 residues. CDR1 and CDR2 from the germline V gene are MNHEY and SVGAGI.

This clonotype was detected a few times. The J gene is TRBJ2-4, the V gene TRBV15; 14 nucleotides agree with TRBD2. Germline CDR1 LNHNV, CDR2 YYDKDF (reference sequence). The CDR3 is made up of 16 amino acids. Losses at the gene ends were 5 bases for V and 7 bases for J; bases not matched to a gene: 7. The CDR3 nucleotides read TGTGCCACCAGCGGCGGGACTAGCGGGAGTGGTAACATTCAGTACTTC. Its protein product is CATSGGTSGSGNIQYF.

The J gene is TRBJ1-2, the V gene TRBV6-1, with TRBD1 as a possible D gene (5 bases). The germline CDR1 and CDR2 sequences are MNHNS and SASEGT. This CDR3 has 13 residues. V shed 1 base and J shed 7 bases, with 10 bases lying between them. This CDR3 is CASSEVQGAGYTF. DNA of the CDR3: TGTGCCAGCAGTGAAGTTCAGGGCGCTGGCTACACCTTC.

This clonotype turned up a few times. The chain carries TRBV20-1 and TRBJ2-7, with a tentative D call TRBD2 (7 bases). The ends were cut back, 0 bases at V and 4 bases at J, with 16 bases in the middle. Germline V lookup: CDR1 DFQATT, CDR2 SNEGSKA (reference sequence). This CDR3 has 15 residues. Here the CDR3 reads CSARDGGGSTYEQYF. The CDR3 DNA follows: TGCAGTGCTAGAGATGGGGGCGGGAGTACGTACGAGCAGTACTTC.

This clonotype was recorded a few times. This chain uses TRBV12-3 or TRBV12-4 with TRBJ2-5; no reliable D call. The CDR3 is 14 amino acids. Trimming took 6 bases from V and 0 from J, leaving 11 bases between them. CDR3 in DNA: TGTGCCAGCAGCCTTGTAGGGTACCAAGAGACCCAGTACTTC. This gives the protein CASSLVGYQETQYF.

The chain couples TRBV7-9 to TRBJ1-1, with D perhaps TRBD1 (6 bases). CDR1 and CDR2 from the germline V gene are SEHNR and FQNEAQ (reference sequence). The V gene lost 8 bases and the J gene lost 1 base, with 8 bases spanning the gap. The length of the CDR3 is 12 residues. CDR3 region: CASRGANTEAFF. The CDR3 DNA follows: TGTGCCAGCCGGGGGGCGAACACTGAAGCTTTCTTT.

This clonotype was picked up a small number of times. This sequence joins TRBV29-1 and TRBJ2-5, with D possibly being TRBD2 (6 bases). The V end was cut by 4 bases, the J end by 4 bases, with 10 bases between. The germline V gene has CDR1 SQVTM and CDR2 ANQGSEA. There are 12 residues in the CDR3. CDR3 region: CSVVEGVETQYF. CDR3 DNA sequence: TGCAGCGTTGTGGAGGGAGTAGAGACCCAGTACTTC.

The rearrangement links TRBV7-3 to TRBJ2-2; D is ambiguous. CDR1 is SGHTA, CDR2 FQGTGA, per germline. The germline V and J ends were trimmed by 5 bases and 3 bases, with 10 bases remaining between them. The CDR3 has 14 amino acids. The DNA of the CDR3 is TGTGCCAGCAGCCGCCAAGGGCACACCGGGGAGCTGTTTTTT. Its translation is CASSRQGHTGELFF.

The CDR3, as DNA: TGCAGTGCTATCCATGGAGGGGCTAATTCACCCCTCCACTTT. The encoded protein is CSAIHGGANSPLHF. This chain uses TRBV20-1 with TRBJ1-6; possible D gene TRBD1, 5 bases. V was clipped by 4 bases and J by 6 bases, with 13 bases between them. The CDR3 has 14 residues. The germline gives CDR1 DFQATT, CDR2 SNEGSKA (reference sequence).

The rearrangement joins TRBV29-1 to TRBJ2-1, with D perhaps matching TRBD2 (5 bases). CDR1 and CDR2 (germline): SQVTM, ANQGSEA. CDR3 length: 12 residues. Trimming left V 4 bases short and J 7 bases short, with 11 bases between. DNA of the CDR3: TGCAGCGTTGCCGAGGGCCGGAATGAGCAGTTCTTC. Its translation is CSVAEGRNEQFF.

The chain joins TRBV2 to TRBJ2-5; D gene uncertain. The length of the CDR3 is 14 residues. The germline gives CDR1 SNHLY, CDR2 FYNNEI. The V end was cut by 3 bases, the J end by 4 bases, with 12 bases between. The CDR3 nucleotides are TGTGCCAGCAGTGATGAGATCGTACGAGAGACCCAGTACTTC. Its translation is CASSDEIVRETQYF.

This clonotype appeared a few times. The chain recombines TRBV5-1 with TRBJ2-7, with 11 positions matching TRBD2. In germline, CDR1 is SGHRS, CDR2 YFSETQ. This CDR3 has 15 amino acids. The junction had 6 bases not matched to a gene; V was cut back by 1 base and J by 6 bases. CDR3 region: CASSLKLAGESEQYF. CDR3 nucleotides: TGCGCCAGCAGCTTGAAACTAGCGGGAGAAAGCGAGCAGTACTTC.

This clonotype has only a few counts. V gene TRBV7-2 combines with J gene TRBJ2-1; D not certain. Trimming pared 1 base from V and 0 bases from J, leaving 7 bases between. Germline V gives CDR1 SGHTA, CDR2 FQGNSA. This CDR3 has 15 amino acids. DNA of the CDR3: TGTGCCAGCAGCTTAGATTGGGGCTCCTACAATGAGCAGTTCTTC. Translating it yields CASSLDWGSYNEQFF.

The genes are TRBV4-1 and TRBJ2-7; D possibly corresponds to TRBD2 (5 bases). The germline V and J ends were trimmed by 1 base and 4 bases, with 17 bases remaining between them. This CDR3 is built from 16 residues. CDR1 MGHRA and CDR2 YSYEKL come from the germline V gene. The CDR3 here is CASSQVGGIHPYEQYF. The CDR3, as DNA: TGCGCCAGCAGCCAAGTTGGAGGAATACATCCTTACGAGCAGTACTTC.

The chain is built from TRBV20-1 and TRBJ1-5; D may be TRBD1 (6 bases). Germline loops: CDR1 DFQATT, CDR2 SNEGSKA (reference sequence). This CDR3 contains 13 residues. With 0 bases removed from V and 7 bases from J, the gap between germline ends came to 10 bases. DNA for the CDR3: TGCAGTGCTAGAGAGACAGGCGGGCAGCCCCAGCATTTT. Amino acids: CSARETGGQPQHF.

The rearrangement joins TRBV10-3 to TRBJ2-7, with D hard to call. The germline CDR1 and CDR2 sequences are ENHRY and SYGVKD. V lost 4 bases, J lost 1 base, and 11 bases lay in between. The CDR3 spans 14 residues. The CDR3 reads CAISGAADSYEQYF. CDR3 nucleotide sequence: TGTGCCATCAGTGGCGCGGCAGATTCCTACGAGCAGTACTTC.

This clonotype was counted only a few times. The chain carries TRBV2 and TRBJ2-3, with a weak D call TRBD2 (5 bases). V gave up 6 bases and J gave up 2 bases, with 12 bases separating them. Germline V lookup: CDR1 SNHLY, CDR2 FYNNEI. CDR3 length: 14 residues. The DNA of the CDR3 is TGTGCCAGCAGATCCGGACTCCACACAGATACGCAGTATTTT. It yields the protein CASRSGLHTDTQYF.